This T cell receptor beta chain was observed in a study of cytomegalovirus exposure and HLA in healthy donors (TCRdb year 2017). About the study as a whole: An earlier analysis of some 500 of the donors reported about 250 Gb of sequence data and 117 million unique TCR beta sequences from around 200 million T cells. The later analysis used no new phenotypic data to find candidate immune exposures, relying instead on TCR beta sequences and their occurrence across donors. The genetic ancestry cluster associated with self-reported Caucasian donors included around 76% of the approximately 400 genotyped donors. Every repertoire in the discovery cohort had been generated on one and the same sequencing platform. Among 398 genotyped donors of the cohort, an average of around 250,000 unique TCR beta nucleotide sequences was sequenced per donor, of which about 18% were non-productive. Alongside the repertoire data, information on donor age, sex, ethnicity and CMV serostatus was compiled. In a later analysis, previously published TCR beta repertoires from 550 to 750 donors were re-analyzed and high-resolution HLA genotyping was added so that TCR occurrence patterns could be studied. The study aimed to test whether cataloging public T cell receptors could reveal signatures of past pathogen exposure. Five DR-DQ haplotypes were treated as single units for association and clustering because of strong linkage in the cohort. A separate validation cohort of some 130 different subjects was used in addition to the 666-subject first cohort. To predict cytomegalovirus infection status, the study combined high-throughput TCR immunosequencing, statistical association of individual TCRs with disease status, and machine learning. Roughly 310 gigabases of sequencing data and 70 million to 85 million unique TCR sequences were included in an early release covering around 600 HLA-typed donors. The study profiled the T cell repertoires of fewer than 850 subjects by immunosequencing and related them to cytomegalovirus serostatus. HLA typing included class I and class II loci at four-digit resolution. A later genetic analysis used genome-wide SNP genotypes for about three fifths of the 666 donors, treating that subset as a discovery cohort. In an earlier analysis of roughly 600 of the donors, high-throughput TCR beta sequencing was used to judge whether each TCR beta V gene segment behaved as functional or pseudogenic. The number of typed donors differed by locus: 629-630 for A, B, C, DRB1 and DQB1; 500 to 550 for DQA1; around 580 for DPA1; and roughly 450 for DPB1.

Concerning this clone: Its cognate antigen has yet to be identified.

The study at large found these results: A later analysis found that HLA-associated TCR beta chains were more clonally expanded and had lower generation probabilities than equally common non-associated chains. A group of highly shared sequence variants was considered likely to be a technical artifact of the sequencing pipeline. The 87-base-pair reads could not distinguish some IMGT-functional V segments, including TRBV6-2 and TRBV6-3, so those segments were excluded. A later analysis found that most CMV-associated TCR beta chains appeared HLA-restricted, with HLA associations seemingly driven largely by CMV exposure. In the study, some 180 TCR beta chains were listed as associated with cytomegalovirus. Compared with the approximately 700-donor mean, donors in an Asian-associated ancestry cluster had fewer N-insertions in productive TCRs, according to a later genetic analysis. Linkage disequilibrium might explain the correlated functional status among segregating V segments, but an unknown experimental factor could not be ruled out. Because some donors lacked HLA typing at each locus, the association tests relied only on the typed subset. When HLA alleles, especially DR and DQ, strongly co-occurred, attributing TCR associations to individual alleles was difficult. A further reported finding was that TCR beta sequences accurately predicted the HLA-A and HLA-B alleles for most subjects in the first cohort. An association between a missense DCLRE1C variant and V-gene and J-gene trimming of TCR beta chains was found in a later genetic analysis and replicated in an independent cohort. It was suggested by the authors that the approach could potentially be generalized to other disease states and immunological phenotypes. Specific HLA alleles were associated with 15,000 to 20,000 TCR beta sequences at a false discovery rate of 0.05 in a later analysis. A few of the identified cytomegalovirus-associated TCR beta chains were confirmed in vitro to be specific for cytomegalovirus antigens. A later analysis reported that several top co-occurrence clusters appeared linked to parvovirus B19, influenza, CMV and Epstein-Barr virus. In an earlier analysis of 587 of the donors, most TCR beta V segments were observed in productive rearrangements about 87% or about 30% of the time, broadly matching IMGT annotations. According to a later analysis, TCR association rates differed among HLA loci, with DRB1 alleles showing the most associated TCRs and HLA-C alleles showing the fewest. Sequencing depth was assumed to be roughly uniform across donors in the presence/absence analyses, though that assumption may not hold. This cohort had only TCR beta chains sequenced, and the lack of alpha or paired-chain data limited which features could be detected. Cytomegalovirus status was reported to be diagnosed by the classifier with high specificity and sensitivity in both the original and validation cohorts. For the cohort, immune exposure information was limited to CMV serostatus. Because counts were too low, approximately 15 rarely observed V segments, including chromosome 9 orphons, were excluded from the earlier analysis of 587 of the donors. Across donors, most TCR sequences were observed very rarely, whereas some public TCRs were present in many individuals.

The library was obtained by the immunoSEQ multiplex PCR assay. For the multiplex PCR, a mixture combining 60 forward primers for TCR Vbeta segments and 13 reverse primers for TCR Jbeta segments was used. The CDR3 region of rearranged TCR beta genes was amplified from genomic DNA by a multiplex PCR assay. The amplified TCR beta libraries were sequenced on the Illumina HiSeq System as 87-base-pair reads. The paper's processing steps were these. A later analysis counted tens of millions of unique TCR beta chains across the 640 or so repertoires, and some 11 million of these chains were shared by at least two donors. To remove PCR and sequencing errors, raw reads were error-corrected and collapsed into unique sequences using a nearest-neighbor algorithm that merged closely related sequences. Alignment of CDR3 sequences to IMGT reference sequences was used to assign V, D and J gene segments. For a sequence to be retained, a match of at least six nucleotides to both a V gene segment and a J gene segment was required. Rearrangements were classified as productive when the CDR3 lacked stop codons and remained in frame with V and J, and all other rearrangements were classified as non-productive. CDR3 was defined according to IMGT convention as the region running from the second conserved V-encoded cysteine to the conserved J-encoded phenylalanine. The earlier analysis of about 570 of the donors excluded any sequence lacking an unambiguous match to a single V gene segment. In an earlier analysis of more than 500 of the donors, a V segment was called functional when productive rearrangements were above 56.7%, and segregating when the standard deviation between donors exceeded 5%. To diagnose cytomegalovirus status from the catalog of TCR beta chain sequences, a statistical classification framework was built. In a later analysis, V and J genes were assigned by comparing TCR nucleotide sequences against IMGT/GENE-DB human TR gene sequences. The TCRdist pipeline was used in a later analysis to assign CDR3 sequences and most-parsimonious VDJ recombination scenarios. In a later analysis, each TCR beta chain was defined by its CDR3 amino acid sequence together with its V-gene family, and reads lacking a unique V-gene family were excluded. In a later analysis, several hundred highly shared, low-generation-probability nucleotide sequences were removed to address suspected cross-contamination and a sequencing artifact. A later analysis calculated a clonal expansion index for each public chain from normalized within-repertoire ranks of inferred template counts. In a later analysis, generation probabilities were computed with a VDJ recombination model fitted to out-of-frame rearrangements, and the resulting probabilities were checked against IGoR. A later analysis scored TCR-TCR, TCR-HLA and TCR-CMV co-occurrence with hypergeometric tests, applying a repertoire-size bias correction to TCR pairs. To estimate false discovery rates, a later analysis permuted the HLA or CMV assignments 20 times. In a later analysis, co-occurring TCRs were grouped with DBSCAN, and TCRdist sequence similarity was added when clustering was performed within HLA-allele-positive subsets. Repertoires with fewer than 30,000 or more than 120,000 public chains were left out of co-occurrence clustering, as were about 5 repertoires with anomalous nucleotide sharing. TCRdb obtained this table from immuneACCESS and retained in-frame rearrangements with V and J assigned. These tables miss some clones; where compared with another copy, unresolved V genes account for less than half of the shortfall, and the remainder is unexplained. The DNA gave D and trimming, while V, J and clone size come from that table. Per the sample table, the count is roughly 110,000 clones. Jointly, the top ten make up 3.7% of the sample.

CDR1 and CDR2 are read off the germline V gene as SGHVS and FQNEAQ. Trimming removed 0 bases from V and 6 bases from J, leaving 6 bases between the germline ends. The CDR3 measures 12 amino acids from cysteine to phenylalanine. Here the CDR3 DNA is all that survives: 36 bases in frame from base 1. The cohort comprised more than 550 healthy bone marrow donors. All cohort members were sampled while nominally healthy, although unrecorded immune exposures were likely present. The donor was CMV seronegative and belonged to the group of over 300 seronegative cohort members. A peripheral blood sample was collected from each donor, and TCR beta sequencing was performed on peripheral blood mononuclear cells. Genomic DNA extraction from the blood cell samples was performed with the Qiagen DNeasy Blood Extraction Kit.

The specimen was PBMCs. The clonotype originates from a man aged 25 to 45 in good health and CMV-seronegative. The receptor chain draws on TRBV7-8 and TRBJ2-7; 5 matching bases give a weak D call of TRBD1. For the CDR3, the sequence is CASSLAGAEQYF. DNA sequence: TGTGCCAGCAGCTTAGCTGGGGCCGAGCAGTACTTC.